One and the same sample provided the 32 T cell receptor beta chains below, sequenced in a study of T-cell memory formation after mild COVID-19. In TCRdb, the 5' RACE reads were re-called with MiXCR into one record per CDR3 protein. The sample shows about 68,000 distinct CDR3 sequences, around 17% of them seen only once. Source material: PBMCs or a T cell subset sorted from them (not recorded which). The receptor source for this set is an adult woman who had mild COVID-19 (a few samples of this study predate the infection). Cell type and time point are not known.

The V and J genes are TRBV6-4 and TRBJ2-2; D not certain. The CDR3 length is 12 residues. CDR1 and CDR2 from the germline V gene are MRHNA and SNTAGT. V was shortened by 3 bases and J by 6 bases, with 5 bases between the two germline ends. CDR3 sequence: CASSDFAGELFF. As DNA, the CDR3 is TGTGCCAGCAGTGATTTTGCCGGGGAGCTGTTTTTT.

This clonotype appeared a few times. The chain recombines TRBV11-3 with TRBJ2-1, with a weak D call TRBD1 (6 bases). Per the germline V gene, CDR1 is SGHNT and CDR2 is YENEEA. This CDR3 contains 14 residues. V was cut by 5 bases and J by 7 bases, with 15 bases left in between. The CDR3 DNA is TGTGCCAGCAGCCCGACAGGACCAATTAATGAGCAGTTCTTC. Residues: CASSPTGPINEQFF.

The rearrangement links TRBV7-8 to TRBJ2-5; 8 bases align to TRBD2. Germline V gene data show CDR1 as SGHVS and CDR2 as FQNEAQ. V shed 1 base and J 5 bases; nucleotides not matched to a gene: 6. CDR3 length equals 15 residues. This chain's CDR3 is CASSLGGGRGETQYF. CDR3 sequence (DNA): TGTGCCAGCAGCTTAGGCGGGGGGCGAGGGGAGACCCAGTACTTC.

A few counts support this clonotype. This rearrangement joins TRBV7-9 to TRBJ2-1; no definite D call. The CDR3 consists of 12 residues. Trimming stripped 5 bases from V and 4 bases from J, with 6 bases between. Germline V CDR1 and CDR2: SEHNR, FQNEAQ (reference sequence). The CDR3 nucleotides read TGTGCCAGCAGCAATACTTACAATGAGCAGTTCTTC. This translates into CASSNTYNEQFF.

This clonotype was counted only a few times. This CDR3 reads CASSASGREIYEQYF. Written as DNA, the CDR3 is TGTGCCAGCAGTGCTAGCGGGAGGGAGATCTACGAGCAGTACTTC. The rearrangement uses TRBV12-3 or TRBV12-4 and TRBJ2-7; 12 bases align to TRBD2. V lost 5 bases to trimming and J lost 3 bases; unmatched junction nucleotides: 5. This CDR3 comprises 15 residues.

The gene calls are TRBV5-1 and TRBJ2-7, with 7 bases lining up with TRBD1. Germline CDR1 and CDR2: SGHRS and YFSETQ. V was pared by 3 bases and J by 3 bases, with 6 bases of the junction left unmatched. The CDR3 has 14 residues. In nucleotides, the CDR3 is TGCGCCAGCAGCTACCGGGACAGTCTCTACGAGCAGTACTTC. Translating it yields CASSYRDSLYEQYF.

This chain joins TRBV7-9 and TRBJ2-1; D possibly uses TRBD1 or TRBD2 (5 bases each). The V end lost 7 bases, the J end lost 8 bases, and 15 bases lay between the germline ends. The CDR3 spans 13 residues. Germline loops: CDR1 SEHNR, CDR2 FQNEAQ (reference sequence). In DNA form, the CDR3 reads TGTGCCAGCATCCCGGGACCCCTTCATGAGCAGTTCTTC. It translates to CASIPGPLHEQFF.

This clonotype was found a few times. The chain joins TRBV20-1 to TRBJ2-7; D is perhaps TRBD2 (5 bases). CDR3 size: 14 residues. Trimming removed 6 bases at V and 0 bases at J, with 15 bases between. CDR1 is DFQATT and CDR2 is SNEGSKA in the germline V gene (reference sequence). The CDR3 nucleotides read TGCAGTGCGACCTGGCGGGTGAGCTCCTACGAGCAGTACTTC. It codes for CSATWRVSSYEQYF.

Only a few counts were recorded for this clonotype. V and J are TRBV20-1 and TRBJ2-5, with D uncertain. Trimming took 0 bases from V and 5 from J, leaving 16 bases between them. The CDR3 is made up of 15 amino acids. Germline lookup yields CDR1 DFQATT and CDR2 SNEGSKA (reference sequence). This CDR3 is CSARDQFSPLETQYF. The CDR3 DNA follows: TGCAGTGCTAGAGATCAATTCTCTCCTCTGGAGACCCAGTACTTC.

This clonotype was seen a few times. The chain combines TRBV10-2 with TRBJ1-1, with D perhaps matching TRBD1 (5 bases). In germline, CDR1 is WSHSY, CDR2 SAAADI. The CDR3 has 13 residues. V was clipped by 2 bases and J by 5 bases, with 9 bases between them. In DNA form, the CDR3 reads TGCGCCAGCAGTGAGCAGGGATGGACTGAAGCTTTCTTT. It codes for CASSEQGWTEAFF.

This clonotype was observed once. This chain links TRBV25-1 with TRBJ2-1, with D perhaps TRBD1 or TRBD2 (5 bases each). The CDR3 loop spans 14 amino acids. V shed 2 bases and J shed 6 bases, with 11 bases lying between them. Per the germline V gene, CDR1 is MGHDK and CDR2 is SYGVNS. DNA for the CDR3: TGTGCCAGCAGTGAAGGGGGATCAGGCAATGAGCAGTTCTTC. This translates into CASSEGGSGNEQFF. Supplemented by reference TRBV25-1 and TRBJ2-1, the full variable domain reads EADIYQTPRYLVIGTGKKITLECSQTMGHDKMYWYQQDPGMELHLIHYSYGVNSTEKGDLSSESTVSRIRTEHFPLTLESARPSHTSQYLCASSEGGSGNEQFFGPGTRLTVL.

CDR3 nucleotides: TGTGCCAGCAACCCGACTGGAACCCCAGGGGGCTCTGGCTACACCTTC. As protein: CASNPTGTPGGSGYTF. The V call is TRBV11-2, the J call TRBJ1-2, with 8 bases fitting TRBD1. The V segment lost 7 bases and the J segment 7 bases; nucleotides outside the gene matches: 17. Germline CDR1 SGHAT, CDR2 FQNNGV. This CDR3 is built from 16 residues.

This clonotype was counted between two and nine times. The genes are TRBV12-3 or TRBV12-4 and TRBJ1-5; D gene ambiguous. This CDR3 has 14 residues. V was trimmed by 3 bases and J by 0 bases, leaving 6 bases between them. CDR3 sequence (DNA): TGTGCCAGCAGTTTTGTAGCTAGCAATCAGCCCCAGCATTTT. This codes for CASSFVASNQPQHF.

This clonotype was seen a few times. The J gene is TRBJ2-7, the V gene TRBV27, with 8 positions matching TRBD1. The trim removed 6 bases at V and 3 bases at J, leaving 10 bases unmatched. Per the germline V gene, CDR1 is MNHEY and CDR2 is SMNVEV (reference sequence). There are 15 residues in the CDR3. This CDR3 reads CASSIYGTGYYEQYF. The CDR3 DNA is TGTGCCAGCAGCATTTATGGGACAGGCTACTACGAGCAGTACTTC.

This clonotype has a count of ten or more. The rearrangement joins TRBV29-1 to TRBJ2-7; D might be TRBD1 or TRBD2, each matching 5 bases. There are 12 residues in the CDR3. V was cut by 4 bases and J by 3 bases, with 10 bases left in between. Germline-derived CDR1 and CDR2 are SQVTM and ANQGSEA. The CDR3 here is CSVGGGGYEQYF. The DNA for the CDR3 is TGCAGCGTTGGGGGTGGGGGCTACGAGCAGTACTTC.

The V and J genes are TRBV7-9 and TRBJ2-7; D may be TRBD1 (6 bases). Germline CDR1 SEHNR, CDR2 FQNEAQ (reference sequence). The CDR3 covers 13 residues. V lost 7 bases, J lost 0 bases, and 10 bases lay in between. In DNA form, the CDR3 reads TGTGCCAGCATCGGACAGAGCTCCTACGAGCAGTACTTC. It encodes CASIGQSSYEQYF.

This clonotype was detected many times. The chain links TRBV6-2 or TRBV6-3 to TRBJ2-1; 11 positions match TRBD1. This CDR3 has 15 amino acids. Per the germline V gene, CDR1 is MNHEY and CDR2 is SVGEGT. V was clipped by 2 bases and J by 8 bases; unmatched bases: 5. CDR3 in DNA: TGTGCCAGCAGTTACCGGGACAGGGGGGCCTATGAGCAGTTCTTC. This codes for CASSYRDRGAYEQFF.

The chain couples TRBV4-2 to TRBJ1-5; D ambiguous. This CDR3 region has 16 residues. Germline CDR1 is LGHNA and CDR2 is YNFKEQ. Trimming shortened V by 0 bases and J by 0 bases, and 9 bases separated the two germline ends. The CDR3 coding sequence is TGTGCCAGCAGCCAAGACTCAGATTATAGCAATCAGCCCCAGCATTTT. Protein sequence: CASSQDSDYSNQPQHF.

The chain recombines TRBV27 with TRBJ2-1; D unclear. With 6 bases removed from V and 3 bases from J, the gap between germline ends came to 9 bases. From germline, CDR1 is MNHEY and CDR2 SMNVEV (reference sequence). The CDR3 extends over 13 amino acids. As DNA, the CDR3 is TGTGCCAGCAGCTACTCACTCTACAATGAGCAGTTCTTC. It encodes CASSYSLYNEQFF.

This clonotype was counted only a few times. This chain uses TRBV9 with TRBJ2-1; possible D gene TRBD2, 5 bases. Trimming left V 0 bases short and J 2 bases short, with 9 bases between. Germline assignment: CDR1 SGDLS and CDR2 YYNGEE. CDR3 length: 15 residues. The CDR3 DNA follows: TGTGCCAGCAGCGTAGCTCGGGAAGCCTACAATGAGCAGTTCTTC. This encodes CASSVAREAYNEQFF. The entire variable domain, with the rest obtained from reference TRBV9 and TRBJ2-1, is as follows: DSGVTQTPKHLITATGQRVTLRCSPRSGDLSVYWYQQSLDQGLQFLIQYYNGEERAKGNILERFSAQQFPDLHSELNLSSLELGDSALYFCASSVAREAYNEQFFGPGTRLTVL.

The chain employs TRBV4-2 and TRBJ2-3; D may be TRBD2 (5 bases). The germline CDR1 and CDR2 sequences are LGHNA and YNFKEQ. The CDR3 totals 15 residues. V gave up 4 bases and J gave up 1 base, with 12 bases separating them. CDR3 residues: CASSPDYPGTDTQYF. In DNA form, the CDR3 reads TGTGCCAGCAGCCCAGACTACCCGGGCACAGATACGCAGTATTTT.

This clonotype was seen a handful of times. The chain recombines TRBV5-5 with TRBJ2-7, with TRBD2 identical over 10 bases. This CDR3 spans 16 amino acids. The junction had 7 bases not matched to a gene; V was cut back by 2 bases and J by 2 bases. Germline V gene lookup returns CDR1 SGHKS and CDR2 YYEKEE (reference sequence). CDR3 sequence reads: CASSLRSGTSAYEQYF. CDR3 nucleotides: TGTGCCAGCAGCTTACGCTCCGGGACTAGCGCCTACGAGCAGTACTTC.

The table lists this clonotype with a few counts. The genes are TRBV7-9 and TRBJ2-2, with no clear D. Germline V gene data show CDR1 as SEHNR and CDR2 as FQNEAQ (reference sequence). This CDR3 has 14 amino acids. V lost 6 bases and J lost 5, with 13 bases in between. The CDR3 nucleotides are TGTGCCAGCAGTCCTACCAGGCTTACCGGGGAGCTGTTTTTT. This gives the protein CASSPTRLTGELFF.

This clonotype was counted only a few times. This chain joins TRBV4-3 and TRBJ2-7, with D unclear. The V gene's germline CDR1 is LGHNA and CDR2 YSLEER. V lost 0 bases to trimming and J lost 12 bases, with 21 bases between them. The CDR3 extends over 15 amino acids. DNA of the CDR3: TGCGCCAGCAGCCAAGATCGGCAGCCTTCGGAAGCATGGTACTTC. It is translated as CASSQDRQPSEAWYF.

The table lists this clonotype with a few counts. CDR3 residues: CASSSGTDGYTF. In DNA form, the CDR3 reads TGTGCCAGCAGCTCGGGGACCGATGGCTACACCTTC. J is TRBJ1-2 and V is TRBV7-8, with D maybe TRBD1 (5 bases). The germline V gene has CDR1 SGHVS and CDR2 FQNEAQ. The ends were cut back, 4 bases at V and 6 bases at J, with 9 bases in the middle. This CDR3 has 12 amino acids. The complete variable domain, with remaining parts taken from reference TRBV7-8 and TRBJ1-2, reads GAGVSQSPRYKVAKRGQDVALRCDPISGHVSLFWYQQALGQGPEFLTYFQNEAQLDKSGLPSDRFFAERPEGSVSTLKIQRTQQEDSAVYLCASSSGTDGYTFGSGTRLTVV.

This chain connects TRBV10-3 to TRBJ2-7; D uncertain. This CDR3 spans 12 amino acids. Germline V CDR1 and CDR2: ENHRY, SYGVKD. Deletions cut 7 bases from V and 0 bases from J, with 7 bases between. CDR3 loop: CAINDGSYEQYF. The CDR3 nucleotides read TGTGCCATCAATGACGGCTCCTACGAGCAGTACTTC.

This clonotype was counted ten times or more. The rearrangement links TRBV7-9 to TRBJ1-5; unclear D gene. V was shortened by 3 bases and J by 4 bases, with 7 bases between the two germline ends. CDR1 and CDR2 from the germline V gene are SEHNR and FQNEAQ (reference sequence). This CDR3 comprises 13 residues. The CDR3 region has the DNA TGTGCCAGCAGCTTGGGCAGAAATCAGCCCCAGCATTTT. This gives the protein CASSLGRNQPQHF. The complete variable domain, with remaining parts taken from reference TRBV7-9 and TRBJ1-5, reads DTGVSQNPRHKITKRGQNVTFRCDPISEHNRLYWYRQTLGQGPEFLTYFQNEAQLEKSRLLSDRFSAERPKGSFSTLEIQRTEQGDSAMYLCASSLGRNQPQHFGDGTRLSIL.

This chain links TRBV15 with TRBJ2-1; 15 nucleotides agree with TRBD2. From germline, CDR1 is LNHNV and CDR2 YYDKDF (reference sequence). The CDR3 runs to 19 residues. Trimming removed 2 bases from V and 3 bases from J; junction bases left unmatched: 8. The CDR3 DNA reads TGTGCCACCAGCAGATCCGGGACTAGCGGGGGGAATATCTACAATGAGCAGTTCTTC. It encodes CATSRSGTSGGNIYNEQFF.

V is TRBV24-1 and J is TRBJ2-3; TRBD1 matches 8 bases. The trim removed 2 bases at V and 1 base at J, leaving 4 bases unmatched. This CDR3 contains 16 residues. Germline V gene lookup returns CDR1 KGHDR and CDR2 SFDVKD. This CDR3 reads CATSDSAGQGTDTQYF. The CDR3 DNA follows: TGTGCCACCAGTGATTCTGCGGGACAGGGCACAGATACGCAGTATTTT.

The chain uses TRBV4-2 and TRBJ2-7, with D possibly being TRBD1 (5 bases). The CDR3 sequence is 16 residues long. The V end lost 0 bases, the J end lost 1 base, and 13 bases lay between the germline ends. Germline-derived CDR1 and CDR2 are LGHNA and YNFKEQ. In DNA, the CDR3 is TGTGCCAGCAGCCAAGATTCAGGGTCAATATCCTACGAGCAGTACTTC. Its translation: CASSQDSGSISYEQYF.

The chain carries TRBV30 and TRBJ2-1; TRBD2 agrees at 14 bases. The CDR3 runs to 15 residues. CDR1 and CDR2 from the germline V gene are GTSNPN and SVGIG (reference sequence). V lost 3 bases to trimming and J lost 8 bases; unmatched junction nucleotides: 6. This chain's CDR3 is CAWSDGLAGGDEQFF. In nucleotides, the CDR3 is TGTGCCTGGAGCGATGGACTAGCGGGAGGCGATGAGCAGTTCTTC.

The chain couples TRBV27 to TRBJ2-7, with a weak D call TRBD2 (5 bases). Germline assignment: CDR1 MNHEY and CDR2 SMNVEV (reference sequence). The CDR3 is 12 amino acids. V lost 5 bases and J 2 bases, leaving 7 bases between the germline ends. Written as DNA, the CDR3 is TGTGCCAGCAGTACGGGGACCTACGAGCAGTACTTC. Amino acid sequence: CASSTGTYEQYF.